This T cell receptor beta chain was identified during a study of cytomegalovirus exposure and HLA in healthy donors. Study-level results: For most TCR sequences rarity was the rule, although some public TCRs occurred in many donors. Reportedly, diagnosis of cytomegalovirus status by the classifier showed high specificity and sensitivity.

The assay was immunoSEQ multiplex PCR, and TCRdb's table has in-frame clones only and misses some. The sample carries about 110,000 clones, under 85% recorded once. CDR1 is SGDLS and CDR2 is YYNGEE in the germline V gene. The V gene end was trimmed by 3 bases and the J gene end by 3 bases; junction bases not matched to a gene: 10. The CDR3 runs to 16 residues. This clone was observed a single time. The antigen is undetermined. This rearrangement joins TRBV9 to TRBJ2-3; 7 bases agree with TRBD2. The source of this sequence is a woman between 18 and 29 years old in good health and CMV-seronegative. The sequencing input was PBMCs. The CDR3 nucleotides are TGTGCCAGCAGCGCAGCCGGACTAGTGTATACAGATACGCAGTATTTT. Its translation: CASSAAGLVYTDTQYF. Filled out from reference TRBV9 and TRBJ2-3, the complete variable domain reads DSGVTQTPKHLITATGQRVTLRCSPRSGDLSVYWYQQSLDQGLQFLIQYYNGEERAKGNILERFSAQQFPDLHSELNLSSLELGDSALYFCASSAAGLVYTDTQYFGPGTRLTVL.